The clone carrying this T cell receptor (beta chain) was detected only a few times. The target antigen is unknown. A unique molecular identifier was attached to every TCR cDNA molecule. TCRdb processed the 5' RACE reads anew with MiXCR; each CDR3 protein has one entry. The table shows more than 85,000 distinct CDR3 sequences, with under 9% occurring only once. The record originates from a study of spatial heterogeneity in lung cancer. In the study overall: On average, each unique TCR and UMI combination appeared more than ten times in raw reads.

Time point denoted: sample taken at primary tumor resection. Whole RNA came from tumor, nontumor lung or frozen PBMC and was sequenced without being sorted. Samples were donated by 72 untreated early-stage non-small cell lung cancer patients. Study observations and caveats: There were more appearances of ubiquitous expanded tumor TCRs in blood at resection than at follow-up.

Trimming at V came to 6 bases and at J to 3 bases, leaving 16 bases not matched to a gene. CDR3 length: 19 amino acids. This sequence joins TRBV12-3 or TRBV12-4 and TRBJ2-3, with TRBD2 identical over 12 bases. This sequence originates from a male donor with early-stage non-small cell lung cancer. Specimen: PBMCs, collected at surgery. The CDR3 nucleotides are TGTGCCAGCAGCCCTAAGGCTAGCGGGGGGGCCAGGAATACAGATACGCAGTATTTT. This translates into CASSPKASGGARNTDTQYF.